Each of the 31 T cell receptor beta chains below was sequenced from the same sample in a study of T-cell reconstitution after alpha-beta-depleted transplantation in children. A TCRbeta library incorporating unique molecular identifiers was prepared. TCRdb re-called the PCR reads through MiXCR, storing one row per CDR3 protein. The sample holds about 200,000 distinct CDR3 sequences, roughly 7.1% seen once. The sequenced sample was PBMCs, obtained before TCRalphabeta/CD19-depleted stem cell transplant. The receptor source for this set is a boy aged 2 to 9 with acute lymphoblastic leukemia, due to receive a stem cell transplant.

The J gene is TRBJ1-6, the V gene TRBV6-5; 8 nucleotides match TRBD1. The germline CDR1 and CDR2 sequences are MNHEY and SVGAGI. Unmatched junction bases numbered 10, after V lost 2 bases and J lost 13 bases. The length of the CDR3 is 15 residues. The CDR3 reads CASSYSLQGVSPLHF. CDR3 nucleotides: TGTGCCAGCAGTTACAGTCTACAGGGGGTGAGTCCCCTCCACTTT.

This clonotype was seen more than once but under ten times. J is TRBJ2-2 and V is TRBV6-1; D is unclear. The CDR3 loop spans 13 amino acids. Germline values: CDR1 MNHNS, CDR2 SASEGT. Trimming shortened V by 5 bases and J by 1 base, and 5 bases separated the two germline ends. CDR3 protein: CASSIVNTGELFF. CDR3 coding DNA: TGTGCCAGCAGTATTGTGAACACCGGGGAGCTGTTTTTT.

The chain recombines TRBV18 with TRBJ2-2; D possibly corresponds to TRBD1 (6 bases). With 2 bases removed from V and 3 bases from J, the gap between germline ends came to 7 bases. The CDR3 has 14 amino acids. Germline CDR1 KGHSH, CDR2 LQKENI. The CDR3 loop reads CASSPNRDTGELFF. Written as DNA, the CDR3 is TGTGCCAGCTCACCAAACAGGGACACCGGGGAGCTGTTTTTT. The variable domain in full, with the rest retrieved from reference TRBV18 and TRBJ2-2, is NAGVMQNPRHLVRRRGQEARLRCSPMKGHSHVYWYRQLPEEGLKFMVYLQKENIIDESGMPKERFSAEFPKEGPSILRIQQVVRGDSAAYFCASSPNRDTGELFFGEGSRLTVL.

This clonotype was detected ten times or more. The rearrangement joins TRBV29-1 to TRBJ2-1; no clear D gene. Germline CDR1 is SQVTM and CDR2 is ANQGSEA. Between the trimmed V and J ends, which lost 4 bases and 1 base, there was a span of 11 bases. The CDR3 spans 14 residues. The CDR3: CSVVGQDSYNEQFF. In DNA, the CDR3 is TGCAGCGTTGTAGGGCAGGATTCCTACAATGAGCAGTTCTTC.

In this sample, this clonotype turned up many times. V and J are TRBV6-2 or TRBV6-3 and TRBJ2-5, with a weak D call TRBD2 (6 bases). V was pared by 8 bases and J by 5 bases, with 12 bases between. Germline CDR1 and CDR2: MNHEY and SVGEGT. The CDR3 runs to 12 residues. The CDR3 sequence: CASATAGETQYF. For the CDR3, the DNA is TGTGCCAGCGCGACGGCGGGGGAGACCCAGTACTTC.

This clonotype was seen only a few times. V gene TRBV4-3 combines with J gene TRBJ2-5; 8 nucleotides line up with TRBD2. Germline V gene sequence: CDR1 LGHNA, CDR2 YSLEER. Unmatched junction bases numbered 11, after V lost 0 bases and J lost 2 bases. The CDR3 has 18 residues. This chain's CDR3 is CASSQDLSGGLLQETQYF. DNA of the CDR3: TGCGCCAGCAGCCAAGATTTAAGCGGGGGACTCTTACAAGAGACCCAGTACTTC.

This clonotype was detected ten times or more. This chain links TRBV29-1 with TRBJ2-5; D assignment may be TRBD1 or TRBD2 (7 bases each). In germline, CDR1 is SQVTM, CDR2 ANQGSEA. Trimming left V 6 bases short and J 5 bases short, with 19 bases between. The CDR3 extends over 14 amino acids. The CDR3 coding sequence is TGCAGCGTGGGGGGGCAGGGGGTGCTGGAGACCCAGTACTTC. The encoded protein is CSVGGQGVLETQYF.

For this clonotype: A much bigger clone sits one base away, suggesting this may be a read error. This chain links TRBV11-1 with TRBJ2-1, with 8 nucleotides matching TRBD2. This CDR3 spans 18 amino acids. Per germline, CDR1 SGHAT and CDR2 FQDESV (reference sequence). The CDR3 bases are TGTGCCAGCAGCTTAGGGGGCGGGAGGACTGTCTCCTACAATGAGAAGTTCTTC. Translation: CASSLGGGRTVSYNEKFF. The entire variable domain, with the rest obtained from reference TRBV11-1 and TRBJ2-1, is as follows: EAEVAQSPRYKITEKSQAVAFWCDPISGHATLYWYRQILGQGPELLVQFQDESVVDDSQLPKDRFSAERLKGVDSTLKIQPAELGDSAMYLCASSLGGGRTVSYNEKFFGPGTRLTVL.

There are many counts of this clonotype. This rearrangement joins TRBV4-3 to TRBJ2-3, with 11 nucleotides matching TRBD2. With V trimmed by 3 bases and J by 5 bases, 7 bases remained unmatched. Germline CDR1 LGHNA, CDR2 YSLEER. CDR3 size: 16 residues. In nucleotides, the CDR3 is TGCGCCAGCAGCCACCAGACTAGCGGGGAAGGAGATACGCAGTATTTT. Translation gives CASSHQTSGEGDTQYF.

This clonotype was seen ten or more times. The rearrangement joins TRBV7-2 to TRBJ2-2, with 10 bases identical to TRBD1. Trimming took 2 bases from V and 6 from J; bases not matched to a gene: 6. Germline V gene sequence: CDR1 SGHTA, CDR2 FQGNSA. The CDR3 runs to 16 residues. The CDR3, as DNA: TGTGCCAGCAGCTTACGGGGACAGGGGTTTCCCGGGGAGCTGTTTTTT. It yields the protein CASSLRGQGFPGELFF.

This clonotype was recorded at least ten times. The chain couples TRBV10-3 to TRBJ2-3, with a tentative D call TRBD2 (5 bases). Between the trimmed V and J ends, which lost 3 bases and 6 bases, there was a span of 16 bases. Germline assignment: CDR1 ENHRY and CDR2 SYGVKD. The CDR3 spans 15 residues. The CDR3 nucleotides are TGTGCCATCAGTGATTCCTCCAGCGGCTCCGATACGCAGTATTTT. It specifies CAISDSSSGSDTQYF.

This clonotype was seen repeatedly, ten times or more. The V gene is TRBV7-8, the J gene TRBJ2-7, with 7 bases matching TRBD1. The V gene's germline CDR1 is SGHVS and CDR2 FQNEAQ. The CDR3 runs 16 residues. J was trimmed by 5 bases and V by 0 bases; bases with no gene match: 10. CDR3 coding DNA: TGTGCCAGCAGCTTAGCTTTTGAGACAGGGTTGAACGAGCAGTACTTC. Translating gives CASSLAFETGLNEQYF.

This clonotype was seen repeatedly, ten times or more. This chain connects TRBV13 to TRBJ1-6; a weak D match, TRBD1 (6 bases). Germline V gene sequence: CDR1 PRHDT, CDR2 FYEKMQ (reference sequence). The V and J ends lost 1 base and 9 bases respectively, with 13 bases between them. The CDR3 sequence is 15 residues long. The CDR3 is CASSLVALQGSPLHF. CDR3 DNA: TGTGCCAGCAGCTTAGTAGCTTTACAGGGTTCACCCCTCCACTTT.

This clonotype has more than one count but fewer than ten. The V call is TRBV20-1, the J call TRBJ2-7; 8 bases align to TRBD2. Germline trimming cut 0 bases from V and 1 base from J; bases unmatched to any gene: 11. This CDR3 has 17 amino acids. The germline CDR1 and CDR2 sequences are DFQATT and SNEGSKA (reference sequence). The CDR3 nucleotides are TGCAGTGCTAGAGATCGGGGACTAGTCACCATTTCCTACGAGCAGTACTTC. It codes for CSARDRGLVTISYEQYF.

This clonotype appeared a few times. The chain is built from TRBV7-8 and TRBJ2-2; TRBD2 matches 9 bases. Germline CDR1 and CDR2: SGHVS and FQNEAQ. The CDR3 runs 18 residues. The V and J ends lost 5 bases and 1 base, in that order; junction bases with no gene match: 11. The CDR3: CASSRRRSSGENTGELFF. Written as DNA, the CDR3 is TGTGCCAGCAGCCGCCGCCGGTCTAGCGGGGAGAACACCGGGGAGCTGTTTTTT.

The table lists this clonotype with many counts. The rearrangement uses TRBV10-3 and TRBJ2-3, with D possibly matching TRBD2 (5 bases). Germline V gene sequence: CDR1 ENHRY, CDR2 SYGVKD. V was clipped by 8 bases and J by 2 bases, with 14 bases between them. The CDR3 covers 14 residues. CDR3: CAIRATDFTDTQYF. The DNA for the CDR3 is TGTGCCATCCGAGCTACGGACTTCACAGATACGCAGTATTTT.

As concerns this clonotype: A single base separates this from a much larger clone, so it may be a read error. The conserved phenylalanine or tryptophan normally closing the CDR3 is absent here, so this likely arose from a read error. This rearrangement joins TRBV20-1 to TRBJ1-6; TRBD1 might be the D (6 bases). Germline CDR1 DFQATT, CDR2 SNEGSKA (reference sequence). This CDR3 is 15 amino acids long. Between the trimmed V and J ends, which lost 3 bases and 4 bases, there was a span of 13 bases. The CDR3 loop is CSASVTGFYNSPLHS. DNA for the CDR3: TGCAGTGCTAGCGTAACAGGGTTTTATAATTCACCCCTCCACTCT.

This clonotype has at least ten counts. The rearrangement joins TRBV27 to TRBJ2-3, with a possible D match to TRBD1 (6 bases). The CDR3 has 12 residues. From germline, CDR1 is MNHEY and CDR2 SMNVEV (reference sequence). The V end was cut by 8 bases, the J end by 2 bases, with 8 bases between. The CDR3 nucleotides read TGTGCCAGCGGGGACATCACAGATACGCAGTATTTT. It encodes CASGDITDTQYF.

This clonotype was counted many times. The chain joins TRBV28 to TRBJ2-7; possible D gene TRBD1, 5 bases. Looked up from germline, CDR1 is MDHEN and CDR2 is SYDVKM. Trimming pared 2 bases from V and 1 base from J, leaving 9 bases between. The CDR3 has 14 amino acids. CDR3 amino acids: CASSLGARSYEQYF. In DNA, the CDR3 is TGTGCCAGCAGTTTAGGGGCGAGGTCCTACGAGCAGTACTTC.

The chain carries TRBV11-2 and TRBJ2-7, with D uncertain. Germline CDR1 SGHAT, CDR2 FQNNGV. This CDR3 is built from 12 residues. Deletions cut 6 bases from V and 3 bases from J, with 9 bases between. This chain's CDR3 is CASRRPSYEQYF. DNA of the CDR3: TGTGCCAGCAGGCGTCCGAGCTACGAGCAGTACTTC.

This clonotype was seen at least ten times. The gene calls are TRBV29-1 and TRBJ2-1, with 8 bases aligning to TRBD1. The CDR3 consists of 15 residues. The ends lost 6 bases at V and 3 bases at J; junction bases unmatched: 10. Per the germline V gene, CDR1 is SQVTM and CDR2 is ANQGSEA. The CDR3 region is CSVQGGQAVYNEQFF. CDR3 DNA: TGCAGCGTCCAGGGGGGACAGGCGGTCTACAATGAGCAGTTCTTC.

This clonotype came up many times. V and J are TRBV5-5 and TRBJ2-7; possibly TRBD1 or TRBD2 for D (5 bases each). V was cut by 4 bases and J by 2 bases, with 10 bases left in between. Per germline, CDR1 SGHKS and CDR2 YYEKEE (reference sequence). The CDR3 is made up of 13 amino acids. CDR3 in amino acids: CASSRGVTYEQYF. CDR3 DNA sequence: TGTGCCAGCAGCAGAGGGGTAACCTACGAGCAGTACTTC. Full variable domain (missing parts from reference TRBV5-5 and TRBJ2-7): DAGVTQSPTHLIKTRGQQVTLRCSPISGHKSVSWYQQVLGQGPQFIFQYYEKEERGRGNFPDRFSARQFPNYSSELNVNALLLGDSALYLCASSRGVTYEQYFGPGTRLTVT.

This clonotype was seen more than once but under ten times. The genes are TRBV6-1 and TRBJ1-3, with D unclear. The germline V and J ends were trimmed by 6 bases and 0 bases, with 12 bases remaining between them. The CDR3 contains 15 residues. The germline V gene encodes CDR1 MNHNS and CDR2 SASEGT. CDR3 residues: CASRLLLGSGNTIYF. Here the CDR3 DNA reads TGTGCCAGCAGGCTCCTACTGGGCTCTGGAAACACCATATATTTT.

The chain combines TRBV19 with TRBJ1-1, with no clear D. Germline assignment: CDR1 LNHDA and CDR2 SQIVND (reference sequence). The CDR3 length is 13 residues. The V end lost 4 bases, the J end lost 0 bases, and 6 bases lay between the germline ends. The CDR3: CASSTGVNTEAFF. The CDR3, as DNA: TGTGCCAGTAGTACCGGGGTGAACACTGAAGCTTTCTTT.

The chain recombines TRBV5-1 with TRBJ1-1; D remains unclear. The CDR3 loop spans 12 amino acids. Germline lookup yields CDR1 SGHRS and CDR2 YFSETQ. V was pared by 5 bases and J by 7 bases, with 12 bases between. CDR3 sequence: CASRTPGSEAFF. For the CDR3, the DNA is TGCGCCAGCAGAACTCCCGGGAGTGAAGCTTTCTTT.

This clonotype has at least ten counts. This sequence joins TRBV28 and TRBJ2-5; D might be TRBD2 (5 bases). Germline loops: CDR1 MDHEN, CDR2 SYDVKM. The CDR3 contains 14 residues. Deletions cut 3 bases from V and 0 bases from J, with 8 bases between. The CDR3 sequence is CASSFLANQETQYF. For the CDR3, the DNA is TGTGCCAGCAGTTTTTTAGCGAACCAAGAGACCCAGTACTTC.

This clonotype was observed at least ten times. The J gene is TRBJ2-2, the V gene TRBV10-2, with 16 bases identical to TRBD2. The CDR3 has 18 amino acids. In germline, CDR1 is WSHSY, CDR2 SAAADI. Trimming removed 5 bases from V and 3 bases from J; junction bases left unmatched: 6. The CDR3: CASSPGLAGGPYTGELFF. The CDR3 region has the DNA TGCGCCAGCAGTCCGGGACTAGCGGGAGGGCCGTACACCGGGGAGCTGTTTTTT.

This clonotype has just a few counts. The chain couples TRBV4-3 to TRBJ1-2; D is ambiguous. Germline CDR1 and CDR2: LGHNA and YSLEER. The CDR3 runs 15 residues. Trimming stripped 0 bases from V and 3 bases from J, with 11 bases between. The CDR3 here is CASSQDSWAHYGYTF. DNA for the CDR3: TGCGCCAGCAGCCAAGATTCCTGGGCGCACTATGGCTACACCTTC.

The sample holds many counts of this clonotype. The chain couples TRBV20-1 to TRBJ2-1; 13 bases are shared with TRBD2. The trim removed 6 bases at V and 6 bases at J, leaving 14 bases unmatched. Germline CDR1 DFQATT, CDR2 SNEGSKA (reference sequence). There are 17 residues in the CDR3. The CDR3 region has the DNA TGCAGTGCGGAAGGGGGGACTAGCGGGAAGAATACCAATGAGCAGTTCTTC. Its translation is CSAEGGTSGKNTNEQFF.

This clonotype was detected once. This chain links TRBV14 with TRBJ1-1, with D hard to call. V gave up 10 bases and J gave up 1 base, with 16 bases separating them. This CDR3 spans 14 amino acids. Germline V gene sequence: CDR1 SGHDN, CDR2 FVKESK. The DNA of the CDR3 is TGTGCCACCCAAGCTTTCGGCAGGAACACTGAAGCTTTCTTT. Its translation is CATQAFGRNTEAFF.

This clonotype has more than one count but fewer than ten. The chain recombines TRBV29-1 with TRBJ1-2, with no clear D. Trimming left V 0 bases short and J 2 bases short, with 13 bases between. This CDR3 has 15 residues. Germline V lookup: CDR1 SQVTM, CDR2 ANQGSEA. CDR3 DNA sequence: TGCAGCGTTGAAGATCGAAAAGGGCTCAACTATGGCTACACCTTC. This encodes CSVEDRKGLNYGYTF.